These 23 T cell receptor beta chains originate from one sample sequenced in a study of identical twins. TCRdb processed the 5' RACE reads anew with MiXCR; each CDR3 protein has one entry. The sample has around 670,000 distinct CDR3 sequences; roughly 6% are singletons. Sequenced material: naive T cells sorted from blood. The receptor set was obtained from a man aged 18 to 30 in good health.

As regards this clonotype: One end of the junction is discordant with germline, which a read error may explain. In nucleotides, the CDR3 is TGCAGTGCCGTCAGGGATACGCAGTTTTTT. Its protein product is CSAVRDTQFF. J is TRBJ2-3 and V is TRBV20-1; TRBD1 is a possible D gene (5 bases). This CDR3 contains 10 residues. The V gene's germline CDR1 is DFQATT and CDR2 SNEGSKA (reference sequence).

The chain recombines TRBV7-8 with TRBJ2-3; tentatively, D is TRBD2 (6 bases). The CDR3 spans 14 residues. The germline V gene encodes CDR1 SGHVS and CDR2 FQNEAQ. The V end was cut by 5 bases, the J end by 8 bases, with 17 bases between. CDR3 residues: CASSPQKQGGTQYF. The CDR3 DNA follows: TGTGCCAGCAGCCCACAAAAGCAGGGAGGTACGCAGTATTTT.

The chain couples TRBV28 to TRBJ1-6; D gene ambiguous. The V gene lost 2 bases and the J gene lost 5 bases, with 16 bases spanning the gap. Germline CDR1 and CDR2: MDHEN and SYDVKM. The CDR3 is 17 residues long. Here the CDR3 DNA reads TGTGCCAGCAGTTTAAAACGTGACGGGCCAGATAATTCACCCCTCCACTTT. Translation: CASSLKRDGPDNSPLHF.

Comment on this clonotype: Its ends do not fully match the called genes, so a read error is possible. This chain connects TRBV3-1 to TRBJ2-2; weak D call: TRBD2 (5 bases). The CDR3 sequence is 15 residues long. The V gene's germline CDR1 is LGHDT and CDR2 YNNKEL (reference sequence). The CDR3 DNA reads TGTGCCAGCAGCCAAGCCAGACTAAACACCGGGGAGCTGGTTTTT. This sequence encodes CASSQARLNTGELVF.

This clonotype was seen only a few times. The V gene is TRBV6-2 or TRBV6-3, the J gene TRBJ2-7, with D possibly matching TRBD2 (5 bases). Germline V gene data show CDR1 as MNHEY and CDR2 as SVGEGT. CDR3 length: 15 amino acids. With 4 bases removed from V and 6 bases from J, the gap between germline ends came to 19 bases. This CDR3 reads CASSSAATGGGEQYF. The CDR3, as DNA: TGTGCCAGCAGTTCCGCGGCCACGGGCGGAGGCGAGCAGTACTTC.

This clonotype was observed at least ten times. The CDR3 loop is CASSDHGTYNEQFF. The CDR3 DNA reads TGTGCCAGCAGTGACCACGGGACTTACAATGAGCAGTTCTTC. The chain combines TRBV25-1 with TRBJ2-1; possibly TRBD2 for D (6 bases). The V gene lost 3 bases and the J gene lost 4 bases, with 10 bases spanning the gap. Germline values: CDR1 MGHDK, CDR2 SYGVNS. The CDR3 consists of 14 residues.

V is TRBV30 and J is TRBJ1-5; D unresolved. Per the germline V gene, CDR1 is GTSNPN and CDR2 is SVGIG (reference sequence). CDR3 length: 12 amino acids. V was clipped by 5 bases and J by 1 base, with 6 bases between them. CDR3 sequence: CAWGRSNQPQHF. Written as DNA, the CDR3 is TGTGCCTGGGGACGGAGCAATCAGCCCCAGCATTTT.

This clonotype was seen more than once but under ten times. The chain joins TRBV19 to TRBJ2-7; no clear D. The CDR3 has 13 amino acids. Germline V gene data show CDR1 as LNHDA and CDR2 as SQIVND (reference sequence). V was cut by 5 bases and J by 3 bases, with 11 bases left in between. This CDR3 reads CASSYGRHYEQYF. CDR3 coding DNA: TGTGCCAGTAGTTATGGCCGACACTACGAGCAGTACTTC.

This clonotype occurred many times. The gene calls are TRBV27 and TRBJ2-7, with D possibly called TRBD1 or TRBD2 (5 bases each). The CDR3 runs to 17 residues. V lost 5 bases, J lost 4 bases, and 24 bases lay in between. Germline V CDR1 and CDR2: MNHEY, SMNVEV (reference sequence). CDR3 residues: CASSPPLGSGWGYEQYF. CDR3 DNA sequence: TGTGCCAGCAGTCCCCCCCTCGGAAGCGGATGGGGGTACGAGCAGTACTTC.

This clonotype came up many times. The chain is built from TRBV7-9 and TRBJ2-5; 11 bases match TRBD2. The ends lost 7 bases at V and 4 bases at J; junction bases unmatched: 11. The CDR3 totals 16 residues. Germline V lookup: CDR1 SEHNR, CDR2 FQNEAQ (reference sequence). The CDR3 reads CASKFPPSGRLETQYF. CDR3 nucleotides: TGTGCCAGCAAATTCCCCCCTAGCGGGAGGTTAGAGACCCAGTACTTC.

The table lists this clonotype with a few counts. The gene calls are TRBV11-2 and TRBJ2-5, with D tentatively TRBD1 or TRBD2 (6 bases each). The CDR3 sequence is 14 residues long. Trimming shortened V by 3 bases and J by 5 bases, and 13 bases separated the two germline ends. Germline CDR1 and CDR2: SGHAT and FQNNGV. The CDR3 DNA reads TGTGCCAGCAGCTTCCTTGGGGGGCTGGAGACCCAGTACTTC. Amino acid sequence: CASSFLGGLETQYF.

Many counts were recorded for this clonotype. The V and J genes are TRBV20-1 and TRBJ2-2; TRBD2 matches at 8 bases. The CDR3 extends over 13 amino acids. Germline V gene lookup returns CDR1 DFQATT and CDR2 SNEGSKA (reference sequence). DNA for the CDR3: TGCAGGGTGAGACTAGCGAGGACCGGGGAGCTGTTTTTT. Translating gives CRVRLARTGELFF.

This clonotype was counted only a few times. The chain is built from TRBV29-1 and TRBJ2-3, with TRBD1 matching over 9 bases. V dropped 2 bases and J dropped 2; count of bases not matched to a gene: 5. Germline V gene sequence: CDR1 SQVTM, CDR2 ANQGSEA. The CDR3 extends over 15 amino acids. In DNA form, the CDR3 reads TGCAGCGTTGAATTAGGGACAGGGTTCACAGATACGCAGTATTTT. Translated: CSVELGTGFTDTQYF.

This clonotype was counted between two and nine times. J is TRBJ1-6 and V is TRBV5-1; D is unresolved. The CDR3 loop spans 14 amino acids. Deletions cut 3 bases from V and 13 bases from J, with 17 bases between. Germline CDR1 is SGHRS and CDR2 is YFSETQ. DNA of the CDR3: TGCGCCAGCAGCTCAACCTTACCGGGCAACCCCCTCCACTTT. This encodes CASSSTLPGNPLHF.

V usage is TRBV29-1 and J usage is TRBJ2-5; 8 bases map to TRBD2. Germline loops: CDR1 SQVTM, CDR2 ANQGSEA. Trimming cost V 5 bases and J 5 bases; bases outside gene matches: 13. The CDR3 runs 15 residues. DNA for the CDR3: TGCAGCGTTTGCCCTCTAAGCGGGAGTGGGGAGACCCAGTACTTC. It encodes CSVCPLSGSGETQYF.

This clonotype was seen repeatedly, ten times or more. DNA of the CDR3: TGCAGTGCTAGAACGCTAGCGGGACGCGCGAACACCGGGGAGCTGTTTTTT. It translates to CSARTLAGRANTGELFF. V usage is TRBV20-1 and J usage is TRBJ2-2; TRBD2 matches at 9 bases. The CDR3 extends over 17 amino acids. Germline V lookup: CDR1 DFQATT, CDR2 SNEGSKA (reference sequence). V lost 2 bases and J lost 0; bases outside the gene matches: 7.

The table lists this clonotype with many counts. The chain couples TRBV6-2 or TRBV6-3 to TRBJ1-2; D uncertain. Germline CDR1 reads MNHEY; CDR2 reads SVGEGT. V gave up 3 bases and J gave up 4 bases, with 15 bases separating them. CDR3 size: 15 residues. The CDR3 coding sequence is TGTGCCAGCAGTTATAGCGGCAGCATTACCTATGGCTACACCTTC. As protein: CASSYSGSITYGYTF.

The chain recombines TRBV28 with TRBJ2-2; 14 bases align to TRBD2. The CDR3 is made up of 18 amino acids. Germline trimming cut 6 bases from V and 4 bases from J; bases unmatched to any gene: 10. Germline CDR1 and CDR2: MDHEN and SYDVKM. CDR3 DNA sequence: TGTGCCAGCAGCTCCCCGGGACTAGCGGGAGAGGGCACCGGGGAGCTGTTTTTT. It codes for CASSSPGLAGEGTGELFF.

J is TRBJ2-6 and V is TRBV12-3 or TRBV12-4, with D unclear. The CDR3 loop spans 17 amino acids. V lost 5 bases and J lost 0, with 14 bases in between. For the CDR3, the DNA is TGTGCCAGCAGTGTCCCTCTACACAGCTCTGGGGCCAACGTCCTGACTTTC. Encoded protein: CASSVPLHSSGANVLTF.

This clonotype was seen many times. The chain links TRBV7-2 to TRBJ2-5, with 8 bases aligning to TRBD2. CDR3 length: 14 amino acids. CDR1 and CDR2 from the germline V gene are SGHTA and FQGNSA. Trimming took 6 bases from V and 5 from J; bases not matched to a gene: 8. The CDR3 DNA reads as TGTGCCAGCAGTTCGGGACTAGGGGTGGAGACCCAGTACTTC. This sequence encodes CASSSGLGVETQYF.

Many counts were recorded for this clonotype. This chain uses TRBV10-1 with TRBJ2-2; tentatively, D is TRBD1 or TRBD2 (5 bases each). In germline, CDR1 is WNHNN, CDR2 SYGVQD (reference sequence). There are 14 residues in the CDR3. Between the trimmed V and J ends, which lost 0 bases and 6 bases, there was a span of 8 bases. The CDR3 sequence is CASSESLGAGELFF. CDR3 bases: TGCGCCAGCAGTGAGTCCCTGGGGGCCGGGGAGCTGTTTTTT.

Ten or more counts support this clonotype. This chain joins TRBV15 and TRBJ2-1; 9 positions agree with TRBD2. Per the germline V gene, CDR1 is LNHNV and CDR2 is YYDKDF (reference sequence). This CDR3 is built from 16 residues. V gave up 1 base and J gave up 5 bases; unmatched junction bases: 6. This chain's CDR3 is CATSRARAGGNNEQFF. As DNA, the CDR3 is TGTGCCACCAGCAGAGCAAGAGCGGGAGGCAACAATGAGCAGTTCTTC.

This chain joins TRBV5-1 and TRBJ2-4; 9 bases are a match to TRBD2. The V segment lost 4 bases and the J segment 8 bases; nucleotides outside the gene matches: 7. This CDR3 spans 14 amino acids. CDR1 and CDR2 (germline): SGHRS, YFSETQ. In DNA, the CDR3 is TGCGCCAGCAGCCCTAGCGGGACCGGAGACATTCAGTACTTC. Translation: CASSPSGTGDIQYF.